The entry below gives a single TCR beta chain sequence along with its context. No cognate antigen has been identified for it. Nothing much larger sits one base from this clone, and base qualities are not available. The CDR3 contains 16 residues, cysteine and phenylalanine counted. Only the CDR3 DNA stays, 48 bases, in frame from base 1. V is trimmed back by 0 bases and J by 5 bases, and the junction contains 6 bases that no gene match accounts for. CDR1 is given as SGHDN and CDR2 as FVKESK, both from the germline V gene. The data belong to a study of Graves' ophthalmopathy and Graves' hyperthyroidism (dated by TCRdb to 2016 to 2019). Looking at the study overall: Peripheral blood was collected at initial diagnosis, prior to any treatment. In roughly six hyperthyroidism patients, T-cell repertoires of thyroid tissue and blood were compared. To explore V-J signatures that separate ophthalmopathy from hyperthyroidism, a discovery set of about a hundred patients was enrolled, consisting of 43 with ophthalmopathy and roughly 57 with stable hyperthyroidism. Following sample collection, hyperthyroidism patients were given methimazole at a starting dose of 30 mg daily, and ophthalmopathy patients were given high-dose intravenous methylprednisolone. The 75 to 100 discovery patients were randomly divided into training and test sets at a 7:3 ratio. An independent validation cohort comprised some 18 hyperthyroidism patients and 15 to 17 patients who later progressed from hyperthyroidism to ophthalmopathy. TCR beta repertoire signatures were used to distinguish Graves' ophthalmopathy from Graves' hyperthyroidism and to predict progression to ophthalmopathy. In total, some 140 blood samples were TCR-sequenced: around 42 ophthalmopathy, 75 hyperthyroidism and approximately 17 hyperthyroidism-to-ophthalmopathy patients. The paper's findings and limits, for the study overall: Most of the expanded thyroid clonotypes with a frequency above 0.001 were also detected in blood, and it was suggested that the thyroid immune response may be reflected by blood repertoires. No statistical method was used to predetermine the sample size, and group allocation was not hidden from the investigators. In cross-validation, the 13-signature model distinguished ophthalmopathy from stable hyperthyroidism with just over 85% sensitivity and about 84% specificity, and in the test set the corresponding values were about 80% and 75%. In validation, the model predicted ophthalmopathy progression with more than 70% sensitivity and roughly 72% specificity; roughly 11 predicted patients were CT-confirmed with GO in a median of 6.5 months.

TCR beta CDR3 regions were amplified from RNA transcripts for repertoire sequencing. The first round was an RT-PCR using HTBI primers with the Qiagen OneStep RT-PCR kit, and this first round was followed by a second-round multiplex PCR, then size selection and purification. The libraries underwent paired-end sequencing with 100 bp reads on an Illumina HiSeq2000. Under the source paper's analysis protocol: SOAPnuke was used to process the reads, throwing out any read that had adapters, had uncalled bases, had a mean Phred below 15, or lacked an exact constant-primer or identifier match. COPE v1.2.5 was used to merge the high-quality paired reads. Unique nucleotide sequences were defined as clonotypes and aligned to IMGT TRB V, D and J references using MiTCR v1.1. Only V-J combinations with frequency above 0.0001 were analysed, covering 99% to 99.2% of repertoires. For each V-J combination, a TCR clonal expansion and chaos score was defined as the ratio of F50 clonal expansion to chaos observed in the TCRdist matrix. Welch's t-statistics and random forest were used to reduce features to some 13 V-J combinations, which were fed into a naive Bayes classifier. The Morisita-Horn index was used to measure how similar the thyroid and blood repertoires were. TCRdb handled the public reads itself, with Q25 trimming in fastp and clone calling in MiXCR, and kept productive beta chains. Entries that share a CDR3 protein sequence are merged under the most common genes and DNA. TCRdb, not the authors, supplied the V and J calls. The sample includes a few hundred thousand distinct CDR3 sequences, with roughly 15% observed a single time. The top ten clonotypes cover around 6.6% of the sample.

Stable hyperthyroidism was defined as no progression to ophthalmopathy within 18 months of follow-up. Hyperthyroidism patients were newly diagnosed, were aged 18 to 65 years, and had a disease duration under 2 months. Anyone with other autoimmune diseases, uncontrolled infections, pregnancy or lactation was excluded from the study. Diagnosis was based on clinical symptoms, serum thyroxine, TRAb, thyroid ultrasound and orbital computed tomography. Ficoll-Paque density gradient centrifugation was used to isolate PBMCs from 9.5 to 10 ml of fresh peripheral blood. Total RNA was extracted using Trizol reagent, and RNA quality was checked on an Agilent 2100 Bioanalyzer.

Specimen: peripheral blood. The chain is assembled from TRBV14 and TRBJ1-1; 10 middle bases align to TRBD1. The source is a woman between 18 and 29 years old with stable Graves' hyperthyroidism. Donor details come from another sample of the same person, matched by shared clones. The DNA sequence reads TGTGCCAGCAGCCAAGAGACAGGGGGCCGGGATACTGAAGCTTTCTTT. Translated, this gives CASSQETGGRDTEAFF.